The 5 T cell receptor beta chains listed next were all sequenced from one sample in a study of shared clonotypes between healthy human individuals. Produced via immunoSEQ multiplex PCR; TCRdb's table is partial and in-frame only. In the table there are some 2.1 million clones, 95% of which are singletons. The sequenced sample was naive CD4+ T cells sorted from blood. Subset in this sample: CD45RA+ positively selected. These receptors were obtained from a man aged 18 to 30 in good health.

The rearrangement uses TRBV7-9 and TRBJ1-3, with 7 bases aligning to TRBD1. Germline CDR1 is SEHNR and CDR2 is FQNEAQ (reference sequence). Trimming at V came to 5 bases and at J to 2 bases, leaving 6 bases not matched to a gene. This CDR3 spans 15 amino acids. The CDR3 region is CASSARGQAGNTIYF. The CDR3 nucleotides read TGTGCCAGCAGCGCAAGAGGACAGGCTGGAAACACCATATATTTT.

The chain joins TRBV7-6 to TRBJ1-6; 7 nucleotides agree with TRBD1. V dropped 3 bases and J dropped 0; count of bases not matched to a gene: 11. Germline CDR1 reads SGHVS; CDR2 reads FNYEAQ. The CDR3 has 19 residues. The CDR3 region is CASSFAGTASSSYNSPLHF. In DNA, the CDR3 is TGTGCCAGCAGCTTCGCTGGGACAGCCTCGAGCTCCTATAATTCACCCCTCCACTTT.

The gene calls are TRBV19 and TRBJ2-3; D ambiguous. V was trimmed by 1 base and J by 9 bases, leaving 17 bases between them. CDR1 and CDR2 (germline): LNHDA, SQIVND (reference sequence). The CDR3 contains 15 residues. CDR3 amino acids: CASSIGAGLANTQYF. In nucleotides, the CDR3 is TGTGCCAGTAGTATAGGGGCCGGTTTGGCAAACACGCAGTATTTT.

The chain employs TRBV7-2 and TRBJ1-1; no definite D call. The V and J ends lost 0 bases and 8 bases respectively, with 10 bases between them. This CDR3 is built from 13 residues. In germline, CDR1 is SGHTA, CDR2 FQGNSA. Here the CDR3 reads CASSLAGGLEAFF. The CDR3 region has the DNA TGTGCCAGCAGCTTAGCCGGCGGACTCGAAGCTTTCTTT. The full variable domain, rest sourced from reference TRBV7-2 and TRBJ1-1, is GAGVSQSPSNKVTEKGKDVELRCDPISGHTALYWYRQSLGQGLEFLIYFQGNSAPDKSGLPSDRFSAERTGGSVSTLTIQRTQQEDSAVYLCASSLAGGLEAFFGQGTRLTVV.

The rearrangement uses TRBV9 and TRBJ1-5; D may be TRBD1 (5 bases). Germline V CDR1 and CDR2: SGDLS, YYNGEE. The V and J ends lost 3 bases and 1 base respectively, with 8 bases between them. The CDR3 totals 14 residues. DNA for the CDR3: TGTGCCAGCAGCGGGGGCCGGAGCAATCAGCCCCAGCATTTT. Its protein product is CASSGGRSNQPQHF.